A selection of T cell receptor beta chains follows, all from one sample in a study of STAT5B mutations in CD4+ large granular lymphocyte leukemia. The assay was immunoSEQ multiplex PCR, and TCRdb's table has in-frame clones only and misses some. The table shows about 35,000 clones, with roughly 82% occurring only once. Source material: CD4+ T cells from blood buffy coats. The receptors come from a human donor in good health. Both conserved end residues are part of each CDR3. A D gene is named only where the DNA matches it firmly. The size of a clone is reported for some rows only, either as once, few or many, or as a class for expanded clones.

j_gene,d_gene,abundance,v_gene,CDR3aa,CDR3nt
TRBJ2-5,-,-,TRBV5-5,CASSLVDTDIMGTQYF,TGTGCCAGCAGCTTGGTGGACACGGATATTATGGGGACCCAGTACTTC
TRBJ1-5,TRBD1,-,TRBV23-1,CASSFFVSAGYRGQPQHF,TGCGCCAGCAGTTTTTTTGTTTCGGCGGGATACAGGGGACAGCCCCAGCATTTT
TRBJ1-2,-,-,TRBV19,CASSIAWGNYGYTF,TGTGCCAGTAGTATAGCGTGGGGGAACTATGGCTACACCTTC
TRBJ1-6,-,few,TRBV6-5,CASSYSDRRSPLHF,TGTGCCAGCAGTTACTCGGACCGCCGGTCACCCCTCCACTTT
TRBJ1-1,-,few,TRBV30,CAWSTGKTEAFF,TGTGCCTGGAGTACAGGGAAGACTGAAGCTTTCTTT
TRBJ2-1,-,few,TRBV6-1,CASRAEGRHNEQFF,TGTGCCAGCAGGGCCGAGGGGCGGCACAATGAGCAGTTCTTC
TRBJ1-1,-,-,TRBV10-2,CASSISRGNEAFF,TGCGCCAGCAGTATAAGCCGGGGTAATGAAGCTTTCTTT
TRBJ1-1,-,-,TRBV7-9,CASSLDGRQAFF,TGTGCCAGCAGCTTAGACGGGCGGCAAGCTTTCTTT
TRBJ2-7,TRBD2,-,TRBV5-4,CASSLAIGEGGVQQYF,TGTGCCAGCAGCTTGGCCATTGGAGAGGGAGGGGTACAGCAGTACTTC
TRBJ2-2,TRBD1,-,TRBV19,CASSGTGNTGELFF,TGTGCCAGTAGTGGGACAGGGAACACCGGGGAGCTGTTTTTT
TRBJ1-2,-,-,TRBV28,CASSSPGVAGGGYTF,TGTGCCAGCAGTTCCCCCGGGGTCGCAGGAGGTGGCTACACCTTC
TRBJ1-1,-,-,TRBV29-1,CSVHQGGTEAFF,TGCAGCGTTCATCAGGGTGGAACTGAAGCTTTCTTT
TRBJ2-1,-,-,TRBV9,CASSVAGDPYNEQFF,TGTGCCAGCAGCGTAGCGGGGGACCCTTACAATGAGCAGTTCTTC
TRBJ1-1,-,-,TRBV19,CASSIDRGGEAFF,TGTGCCAGTAGTATAGATCGTGGGGGTGAAGCTTTCTTT
TRBJ2-7,-,few,TRBV11-2,CASSPGYEQYF,TGTGCCAGCAGCCCAGGTTACGAGCAGTACTTC
TRBJ2-3,-,once,TRBV6-6,CASSYLGRSDTQYF,TGTGCCAGCAGTTACTTGGGTCGGTCAGATACGCAGTATTTT
TRBJ2-7,TRBD1,-,TRBV7-9,CASSSPGQSAYEQYF,TGTGCCAGCAGCTCACCGGGACAGTCGGCCTACGAGCAGTACTTC
TRBJ2-7,TRBD2,-,TRBV11-2,CASSIGRGTDYEQYF,TGTGCCAGCAGTATCGGGCGGGGGACGGACTACGAGCAGTACTTC